The subject of this entry is one T cell receptor beta chain. In this sample, this clonotype turned up a few times. Its antigen is unknown. Within one base of it there is no much larger clone, and no base qualities were kept. This specimen comes from a study of T-cell memory formation after mild COVID-19 (dated by TCRdb to 2020 to 2022). With regard to the full study: TCR sequence clusters from the two donors were largely donor specific. In two donors, T-cell clones that expanded and contracted after mild COVID-19 were followed by sequencing TCRalpha and TCRbeta repertoires longitudinally. The cohort comprised two young, previously healthy adult volunteers, one female and one male. What the study reported, not specific to this receptor: The second-wave clones that peaked on day 37 were not confirmed to be SARS-CoV-2 specific. Some responding clones were found in pre-infection memory, which suggests that pre-existing cross-reactive memory T cells took part in the SARS-CoV-2 response. The study covered only two mild cases, and larger cohorts including severe cases with pre-infection samples were considered necessary. Contracting CD4+ clones were found mainly in CM and EM memory subsets, while CD8+ clones were enriched in EMRA. From day 15 to 85, contracting clones showed balanced CD4/CD8 phenotypes, whereas a second wave of clones that expanded from day 15 to 37 leaned towards CD4+.

Sequencing took place on an Illumina NovaSeq 6000. TCRalpha and TCRbeta cDNA libraries were built by 5'RACE with constant-segment primers, adding sample barcodes and unique molecular identifiers. RNA was extracted from every sample with Trizol reagent. Library amplification was performed in two PCR steps, and a second sample barcode and Illumina TruSeq adapters were introduced in the second step. Sequencing of the libraries was done on an Illumina NovaSeq, producing 2 x 150 bp paired-end reads. The authors processed their data as follows. The reads were demultiplexed and collapsed into UMI-guided consensus sequences using migec v1.2.7. With mixcr v2.1.11, UMI consensuses were aligned to TRA and TRB V and J templates and assembled into clonotypes. Clonotypes were classified as expanded or contracted when called significant by both edgeR and NoisET, with noise models trained on biological replicates. edgeR calls used a false discovery rate-adjusted p below 0.01 and a log2 fold-change threshold of 1. PCA with hierarchical clustering of max-normalized trajectories of the 1000 most abundant clonotypes was used as exploratory dynamics analysis. Separately sequenced CD4+ and CD8+ repertoires were used to assign a CD4 or CD8 phenotype to each responding clone. In TCRdb, the public reads were trimmed at Q25 with fastp and aligned with MiXCR, with productive beta chains retained. Here each entry gathers all rows of one CDR3 protein and keeps the most common genes and DNA. The V and J calls reflect TCRdb's pipeline rather than the authors' work. This sample gives some 490,000 distinct CDR3 sequences in total; about 20% of them show up just once. The ten largest clones represent more than 9% of the sample.

The CDR3, from cysteine to phenylalanine, totals 17 residues. Only the CDR3 DNA stays, 51 bases, in frame from base 1. CDR1 and CDR2, looked up from the germline V gene (reference sequence), are MNHEY and SMNVEV. For this chain, trimming is 5 bases at the V end and 5 bases at the J end, and the number of junction bases without a gene match is 15. Ficoll-Paque density gradient centrifugation was used to isolate PBMCs. This clonotype was sampled from an adult woman who had mild COVID-19 (a few samples of this study predate the infection). The sample titles of this study are shuffled in the database, so cell type and time point are left out; the donor was told from shared clones. The sequencing sample was made of PBMCs or a T cell subset sorted from them (not recorded which). The receptor chain draws on TRBV27 and TRBJ2-3, and 8 junction bases match TRBD2. The CDR3 protein is CASSPTSASLRGDTQYF. The DNA sequence follows: TGTGCCAGCAGTCCGACTAGCGCCTCCCTCAGGGGAGATACGCAGTATTTT.